The 24 T cell receptor beta chains presented below share a single source sample, sequenced in a study of identical twins (dated by TCRdb to the mid-2010s). The library came from 5' RACE. Sequencing relied on an Illumina HiSeq 2000. TCRdb handled the public reads itself, with Q25 trimming in fastp and clone calling in MiXCR, and kept productive beta chains. Under each unique CDR3 protein, matching rows form one entry showing the most common genes and DNA. This sample lists just under 550,000 distinct CDR3 sequences; over 12% were detected once. Less than 0.5% of the sample comes from the top ten. The same sample was also used in a study of yellow fever vaccine responses in identical twins.

What was sequenced was CD4+ T cells sorted from blood. The receptor source for this set is a woman aged 18-30 years in good health.

The CDR3 loop reads CASSPPTGGDLDEQFF. The DNA for the CDR3 is TGCGCCAGCAGCCCTCCGACAGGGGGGGACCTCGATGAGCAGTTCTTC. J is TRBJ2-1 and V is TRBV5-1; TRBD1 matches at 9 bases. With V trimmed by 4 bases and J by 8 bases, 13 bases remained unmatched. Germline CDR1 reads SGHRS; CDR2 reads YFSETQ. CDR3 length: 16 residues.

This clonotype was counted ten times or more. This chain joins TRBV2 and TRBJ2-7, with D possibly matching TRBD1 (6 bases). V was cut by 4 bases and J by 2 bases, with 6 bases left in between. CDR3 length: 12 amino acids. Germline V gene sequence: CDR1 SNHLY, CDR2 FYNNEI. The CDR3 here is CASSGTAYEQYF. Here the CDR3 DNA reads TGTGCCAGCAGTGGGACAGCCTACGAGCAGTACTTC.

The chain is built from TRBV12-3 or TRBV12-4 and TRBJ1-6, with D tentatively TRBD1 (5 bases). This CDR3 contains 14 residues. V lost 5 bases, J lost 8 bases, and 13 bases lay in between. The CDR3 DNA is TGTGCCAGCAGTGCCAGGGTTACGGATTCACCCCTCCACTTT. This codes for CASSARVTDSPLHF.

The V gene is TRBV7-2, the J gene TRBJ2-5; no clear D gene. The CDR3 extends over 15 amino acids. Trimming stripped 0 bases from V and 1 base from J, with 9 bases between. CDR1 and CDR2 from the germline V gene are SGHTA and FQGNSA. The CDR3 region has the DNA TGTGCCAGCAGCTTAGCCGCGAATGCCCAAGAGACCCAGTACTTC. The encoded protein is CASSLAANAQETQYF.

In nucleotides, the CDR3 is TGTGCCAGCAGCTTAGTTACGGGGTTCGACTATGGCTACACCTTC. Its translation is CASSLVTGFDYGYTF. The J gene is TRBJ1-2, the V gene TRBV7-9, with no clear D. The CDR3 covers 15 residues. From germline, CDR1 is SEHNR and CDR2 FQNEAQ (reference sequence). Trimming stripped 1 base from V and 3 bases from J, with 12 bases between.

The V gene is TRBV20-1, the J gene TRBJ2-1; 12 nucleotides match TRBD2. Germline trimming cut 0 bases from V and 13 bases from J; bases unmatched to any gene: 10. CDR1 is DFQATT and CDR2 is SNEGSKA in the germline V gene (reference sequence). CDR3 length equals 15 residues. The DNA for the CDR3 is TGCAGTGCTAGAGATTCTAGCGGGGGGGCAGGAGTTCAGTTCTTC. Amino acid sequence: CSARDSSGGAGVQFF.

This clonotype was recorded a few times. V is TRBV18 and J is TRBJ2-5; tentative D call: TRBD1 (7 bases). This CDR3 is 14 amino acids long. Germline V gene data show CDR1 as KGHSH and CDR2 as LQKENI. Trimming cost V 6 bases and J 5 bases, with 16 bases left between them. The CDR3 coding sequence is TGTGCCAGCTCGCCCCAGGGGGGCACGGAGACCCAGTACTTC. Encoded protein: CASSPQGGTETQYF.

This clonotype was recorded a few times. The rearrangement uses TRBV2 and TRBJ1-1; possibly TRBD1 for D (6 bases). The germline V gene has CDR1 SNHLY and CDR2 FYNNEI. The CDR3 runs 15 residues. V was pared by 3 bases and J by 1 base, with 12 bases between. CDR3: CASSDGWDTNTEAFF. The CDR3 region has the DNA TGTGCCAGCAGTGACGGTTGGGACACGAACACTGAAGCTTTCTTT.

This clonotype was detected a few times. CDR3 DNA sequence: TGTGCCAGCAGCTCTGGGGGGCTTGTTGGGGAGACCCAGTACTTC. This translates into CASSSGGLVGETQYF. V and J are TRBV5-5 and TRBJ2-5; D possibly matches TRBD1 or TRBD2 (6 bases each). Germline V gene sequence: CDR1 SGHKS, CDR2 YYEKEE (reference sequence). V shed 3 bases and J shed 5 bases, with 17 bases lying between them. The CDR3 covers 15 residues. Full variable domain (rest looked up from reference TRBV5-5 and TRBJ2-5): DAGVTQSPTHLIKTRGQQVTLRCSPISGHKSVSWYQQVLGQGPQFIFQYYEKEERGRGNFPDRFSARQFPNYSSELNVNALLLGDSALYLCASSSGGLVGETQYFGPGTRLLVL.

The V gene is TRBV12-3 or TRBV12-4, the J gene TRBJ1-2; 9 positions agree with TRBD1. Germline trimming cut 2 bases from V and 4 bases from J; bases unmatched to any gene: 11. This CDR3 is built from 17 residues. This chain's CDR3 is CASSLTQGAPPLYGYTF. CDR3 nucleotide sequence: TGTGCCAGCAGTTTAACACAGGGGGCTCCCCCCCTCTATGGCTACACCTTC.

A few counts support this clonotype. The rearrangement uses TRBV10-3 and TRBJ2-3, with 9 bases aligning to TRBD2. V lost 4 bases to trimming and J lost 4 bases; unmatched junction nucleotides: 18. The CDR3 is made up of 19 amino acids. Germline loops: CDR1 ENHRY, CDR2 SYGVKD. CDR3 amino acids: CAISGGLAGAGPPADTQYF. The CDR3 DNA reads as TGTGCCATCAGTGGTGGGTTAGCGGGAGCTGGGCCTCCGGCAGATACGCAGTATTTT.

This clonotype was seen only a few times. The V call is TRBV12-3 or TRBV12-4, the J call TRBJ2-3; D perhaps matches TRBD2 (6 bases). V lost 3 bases and J lost 0, with 13 bases in between. The CDR3 consists of 16 residues. The CDR3 loop is CASSFISGSSTDTQYF. In DNA form, the CDR3 reads TGTGCCAGCAGTTTTATCAGCGGGTCTAGCACAGATACGCAGTATTTT.

There are a few counts of this clonotype. The gene calls are TRBV5-1 and TRBJ2-1; D unresolved. The CDR3 has 13 residues. Germline V gene sequence: CDR1 SGHRS, CDR2 YFSETQ. V dropped 0 bases and J dropped 6 bases, with 7 bases sitting between them. Here the CDR3 DNA reads TGCGCCAGCAGCTTGGATCAAGCCAATGAGCAGTTCTTC. Its translation is CASSLDQANEQFF. Full variable domain (outside the CDR3, taken from reference TRBV5-1 and TRBJ2-1): KAGVTQTPRYLIKTRGQQVTLSCSPISGHRSVSWYQQTPGQGLQFLFEYFSETQRNKGNFPGRFSGRQFSNSRSEMNVSTLELGDSALYLCASSLDQANEQFFGPGTRLTVL.

This clonotype occurred a few times. The chain links TRBV4-1 to TRBJ2-1; no reliable D call. The CDR3 contains 17 residues. V lost 0 bases, J lost 4 bases, and 16 bases lay in between. Germline lookup yields CDR1 MGHRA and CDR2 YSYEKL. CDR3 in amino acids: CASSQDTSVVRYNEQFF. Here the CDR3 DNA reads TGCGCCAGCAGCCAAGATACCAGCGTAGTTAGATACAATGAGCAGTTCTTC.

V is TRBV24-1 and J is TRBJ2-1, with 12 positions matching TRBD1. Trimming removed 7 bases from V and 4 bases from J; junction bases left unmatched: 1. CDR3 length: 14 residues. Germline V gene data show CDR1 as KGHDR and CDR2 as SFDVKD. In DNA, the CDR3 is TGTGCCACCAGGGGACAGGGGGCATACAATGAGCAGTTCTTC. This translates into CATRGQGAYNEQFF.

The chain uses TRBV7-6 and TRBJ2-1; TRBD2 aligns across 11 bases. CDR1 and CDR2 from the germline V gene are SGHVS and FNYEAQ. CDR3 length equals 17 residues. Losses at the gene ends were 2 bases for V and 0 bases for J; bases not matched to a gene: 3. CDR3 DNA: TGTGCCAGCAGCTTAACTAGCGGGGGCAGCTCCTACAATGAGCAGTTCTTC. This sequence encodes CASSLTSGGSSYNEQFF.

This clonotype was seen more than once but under ten times. This rearrangement joins TRBV7-7 to TRBJ2-2; possibly TRBD1 for D (5 bases). V was clipped by 4 bases and J by 1 base, with 7 bases between them. Germline V gene sequence: CDR1 SSHAT, CDR2 FNYEAQ (reference sequence). CDR3 length: 14 amino acids. CDR3 sequence reads: CASSWGKNTGELFF. CDR3 DNA: TGTGCCAGCAGCTGGGGCAAGAACACCGGGGAGCTGTTTTTT.

J is TRBJ2-5 and V is TRBV18; D gene unclear. Trimming cost V 3 bases and J 5 bases, with 10 bases left between them. CDR3 size: 13 residues. The germline CDR1 and CDR2 sequences are KGHSH and LQKENI. The CDR3 loop is CASSPGLLETQYF. For the CDR3, the DNA is TGTGCCAGCTCACCTGGTTTGCTGGAGACCCAGTACTTC.

A few counts support this clonotype. This sequence joins TRBV7-9 and TRBJ2-2; 8 bases are shared with TRBD1. The junction had 7 bases not matched to a gene; V was cut back by 3 bases and J by 4 bases. Looked up from germline, CDR1 is SEHNR and CDR2 is FQNEAQ (reference sequence). The length of the CDR3 is 16 residues. CDR3 in amino acids: CASSFFTGGVTGELFF. For the CDR3, the DNA is TGTGCCAGCAGCTTCTTTACAGGGGGTGTCACCGGGGAGCTGTTTTTT.

The chain combines TRBV15 with TRBJ2-1; perhaps TRBD1 as D (5 bases). V shed 0 bases and J shed 4 bases, with 7 bases lying between them. Germline V gene lookup returns CDR1 LNHNV and CDR2 YYDKDF (reference sequence). This CDR3 is built from 14 residues. The CDR3: CATSRDQGYNEQFF. DNA of the CDR3: TGTGCCACCAGCAGAGATCAGGGTTACAATGAGCAGTTCTTC.

This clonotype was observed at least ten times. The V call is TRBV15, the J call TRBJ1-3; D unclear. Germline V gene sequence: CDR1 LNHNV, CDR2 YYDKDF (reference sequence). This CDR3 is 13 amino acids long. The V gene lost 5 bases and the J gene lost 4 bases, with 9 bases spanning the gap. The CDR3 loop is CATSGTVGNTIYF. In nucleotides, the CDR3 is TGTGCCACCAGCGGTACCGTGGGAAACACCATATATTTT.

The chain links TRBV10-3 to TRBJ2-2, with 7 positions matching TRBD2. The CDR3 totals 15 residues. CDR1 and CDR2 from the germline V gene are ENHRY and SYGVKD. Losses at the gene ends were 8 bases for V and 6 bases for J; bases not matched to a gene: 12. The CDR3 coding sequence is TGTGCCATCTCTATCGGGGGGAAACAGGCCGGGGAGCTGTTTTTT. Its translation: CAISIGGKQAGELFF.

This rearrangement joins TRBV2 to TRBJ2-2; 9 nucleotides agree with TRBD2. Germline assignment: CDR1 SNHLY and CDR2 FYNNEI. The CDR3 covers 15 residues. After removal of 2 bases from V and 7 bases from J, the junction contained 5 bases not matched to a gene. The CDR3 here is CASSELAGTIGELFF. In nucleotides, the CDR3 is TGTGCCAGCAGTGAACTAGCGGGAACTATCGGGGAGCTGTTTTTT.

With respect to this clonotype: A much larger clone is a single base away; this may be a read error. The V and J genes are TRBV5-1 and TRBJ2-3; D is perhaps TRBD1 (5 bases). Germline CDR1 reads SGHRS; CDR2 reads YFSETQ. The CDR3 extends over 15 amino acids. CDR3 residues: CASSLAWTDTGTQYF. The DNA of the CDR3 is TGCGCCAGCAGCTTGGCCTGGACCGACACAGGTACGCAGTATTTT.